This TCR beta chain was profiled in a study of blood T cell repertoires in COVID-19. Study context: PBMCs, B-cell-depleted T cells, or T cells provided the cDNA or gDNA that made up the material.

Generated by immunoSEQ multiplex PCR, the TCRdb table keeps only in-frame clones and is missing some. The table has about 29,000 clones, around four fifths seen once. CDR1 is SGHVS, CDR2 FNYEAQ, per germline. The CDR3 has 16 residues. V dropped 4 bases and J dropped 5; count of bases not matched to a gene: 10. This clone was observed a single time. V and J are TRBV7-6 and TRBJ2-3; 9 nucleotides line up with TRBD2. This clonotype was sampled from a woman in her sixties or seventies with active or convalescent COVID-19. The sequenced sample was peripheral blood. The CDR3 reads CASSSRLAGERDTQYF. CDR3 coding DNA: TGTGCCAGCAGCTCACGTTTAGCGGGAGAGAGAGATACGCAGTATTTT.